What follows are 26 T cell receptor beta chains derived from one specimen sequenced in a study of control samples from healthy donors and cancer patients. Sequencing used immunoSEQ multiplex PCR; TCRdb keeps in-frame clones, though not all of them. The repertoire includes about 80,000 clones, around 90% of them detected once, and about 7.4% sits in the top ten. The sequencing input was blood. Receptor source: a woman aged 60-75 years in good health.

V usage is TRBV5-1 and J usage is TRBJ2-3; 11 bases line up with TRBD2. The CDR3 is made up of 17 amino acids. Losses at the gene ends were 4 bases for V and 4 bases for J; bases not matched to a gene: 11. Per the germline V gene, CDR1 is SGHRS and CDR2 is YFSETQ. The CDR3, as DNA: TGCGCCAGCAGCCTGGGTCTAGCGGGGGGCGGGCCAGATACGCAGTATTTT. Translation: CASSLGLAGGGPDTQYF. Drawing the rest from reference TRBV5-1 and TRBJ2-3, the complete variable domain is KAGVTQTPRYLIKTRGQQVTLSCSPISGHRSVSWYQQTPGQGLQFLFEYFSETQRNKGNFPGRFSGRQFSNSRSEMNVSTLELGDSALYLCASSLGLAGGGPDTQYFGPGTRLTVL.

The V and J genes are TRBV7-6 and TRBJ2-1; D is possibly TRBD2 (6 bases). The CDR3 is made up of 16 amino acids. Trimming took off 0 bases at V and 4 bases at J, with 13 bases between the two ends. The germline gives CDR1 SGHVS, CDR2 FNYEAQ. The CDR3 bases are TGTGCCAGCAGCTTAGCGTTAGGGACTTCATACAATGAGCAGTTCTTC. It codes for CASSLALGTSYNEQFF.

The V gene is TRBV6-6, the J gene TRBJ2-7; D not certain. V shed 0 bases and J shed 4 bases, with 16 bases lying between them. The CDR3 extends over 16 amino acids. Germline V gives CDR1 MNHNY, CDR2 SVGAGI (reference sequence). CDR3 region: CASSYSGGDVSYEQYF. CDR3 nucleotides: TGTGCCAGCAGTTACTCGGGCGGCGACGTCTCTTACGAGCAGTACTTC.

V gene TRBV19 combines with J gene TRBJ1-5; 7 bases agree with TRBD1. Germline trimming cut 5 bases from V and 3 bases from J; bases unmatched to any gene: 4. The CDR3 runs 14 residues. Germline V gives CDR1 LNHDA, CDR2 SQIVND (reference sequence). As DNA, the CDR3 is TGTGCCAGTAGTTACAGGGGTTACAATCAGCCCCAGCATTTT. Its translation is CASSYRGYNQPQHF. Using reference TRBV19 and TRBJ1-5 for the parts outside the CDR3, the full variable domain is DGGITQSPKYLFRKEGQNVTLSCEQNLNHDAMYWYRQDPGQGLRLIYYSQIVNDFQKGDIAEGYSVSREKKESFPLTVTSAQKNPTAFYLCASSYRGYNQPQHFGDGTRLSIL.

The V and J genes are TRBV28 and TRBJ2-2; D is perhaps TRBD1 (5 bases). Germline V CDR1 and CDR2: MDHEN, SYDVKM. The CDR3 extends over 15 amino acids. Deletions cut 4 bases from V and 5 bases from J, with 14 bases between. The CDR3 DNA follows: TGTGCCAGCAGTTCGCGAGAAAGGGGAACCGGGGAGCTGTTTTTT. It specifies CASSSRERGTGELFF.

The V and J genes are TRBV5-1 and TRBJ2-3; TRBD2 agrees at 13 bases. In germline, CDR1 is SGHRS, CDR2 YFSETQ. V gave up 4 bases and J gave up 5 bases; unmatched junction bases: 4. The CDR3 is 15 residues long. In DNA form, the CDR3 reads TGCGCCAGCAGCATAGGGACTAGCGGGGAAGATACGCAGTATTTT. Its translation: CASSIGTSGEDTQYF.

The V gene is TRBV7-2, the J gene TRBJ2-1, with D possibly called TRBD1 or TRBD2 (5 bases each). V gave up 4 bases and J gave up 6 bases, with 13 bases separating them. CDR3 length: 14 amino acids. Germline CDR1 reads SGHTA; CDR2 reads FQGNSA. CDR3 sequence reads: CASSSGGRRNEQFF. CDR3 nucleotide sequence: TGTGCCAGCAGCTCTGGGGGACGGCGCAATGAGCAGTTCTTC. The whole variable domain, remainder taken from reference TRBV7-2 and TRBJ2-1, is GAGVSQSPSNKVTEKGKDVELRCDPISGHTALYWYRQSLGQGLEFLIYFQGNSAPDKSGLPSDRFSAERTGGSVSTLTIQRTQQEDSAVYLCASSSGGRRNEQFFGPGTRLTVL.

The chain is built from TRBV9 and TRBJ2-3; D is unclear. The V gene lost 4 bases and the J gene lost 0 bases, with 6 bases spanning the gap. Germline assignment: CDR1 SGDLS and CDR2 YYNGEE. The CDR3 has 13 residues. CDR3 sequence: CASSSLSTDTQYF. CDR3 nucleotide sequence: TGTGCCAGCAGCTCCCTCAGCACAGATACGCAGTATTTT. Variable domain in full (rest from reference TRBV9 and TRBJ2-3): DSGVTQTPKHLITATGQRVTLRCSPRSGDLSVYWYQQSLDQGLQFLIQYYNGEERAKGNILERFSAQQFPDLHSELNLSSLELGDSALYFCASSSLSTDTQYFGPGTRLTVL.

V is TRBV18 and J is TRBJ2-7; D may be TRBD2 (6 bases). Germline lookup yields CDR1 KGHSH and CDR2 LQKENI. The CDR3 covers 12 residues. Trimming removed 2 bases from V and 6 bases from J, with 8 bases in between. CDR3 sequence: CASSPERAEQYF. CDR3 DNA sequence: TGTGCCAGCTCACCAGAGCGGGCCGAGCAGTACTTC.

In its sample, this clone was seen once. Here the CDR3 reads CASLNGGQPATNEKLFF. The CDR3 DNA follows: TGCGCCAGCCTCAACGGGGGACAGCCTGCAACTAATGAAAAACTGTTTTTT. The rearrangement uses TRBV23-1 and TRBJ1-4, with 7 bases fitting TRBD1. TRBV23-1 is noted as an ORF with a role that remains uncertain. After removal of 8 bases from V and 0 bases from J, the junction contained 12 bases not matched to a gene. There are 17 residues in the CDR3.

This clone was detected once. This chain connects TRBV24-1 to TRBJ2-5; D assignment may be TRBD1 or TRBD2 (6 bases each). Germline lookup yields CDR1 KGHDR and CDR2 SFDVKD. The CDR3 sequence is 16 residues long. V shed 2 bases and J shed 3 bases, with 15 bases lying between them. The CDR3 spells CATSDSRGWGEETQYF. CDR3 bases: TGTGCCACCAGTGATTCCAGGGGATGGGGGGAAGAGACCCAGTACTTC.

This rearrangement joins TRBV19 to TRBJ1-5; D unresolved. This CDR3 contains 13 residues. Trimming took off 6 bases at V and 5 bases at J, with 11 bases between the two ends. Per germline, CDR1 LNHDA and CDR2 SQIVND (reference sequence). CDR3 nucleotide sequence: TGTGCCAGTAGGTTCCGACGGGATCAGCCCCAGCATTTT. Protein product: CASRFRRDQPQHF.

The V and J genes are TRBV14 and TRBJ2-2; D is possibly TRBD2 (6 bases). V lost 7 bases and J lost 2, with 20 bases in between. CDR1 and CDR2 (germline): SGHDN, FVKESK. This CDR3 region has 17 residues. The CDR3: CASKFPWGTPNTGELFF. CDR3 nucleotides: TGTGCCAGCAAATTCCCCTGGGGGACTCCAAACACCGGGGAGCTGTTTTTT.

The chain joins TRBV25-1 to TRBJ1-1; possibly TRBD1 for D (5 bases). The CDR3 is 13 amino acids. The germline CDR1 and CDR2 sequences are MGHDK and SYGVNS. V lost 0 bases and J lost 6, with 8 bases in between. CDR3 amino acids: CASSEYRVPEAFF. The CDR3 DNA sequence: TGTGCCAGCAGTGAATACAGGGTCCCTGAAGCTTTCTTT.

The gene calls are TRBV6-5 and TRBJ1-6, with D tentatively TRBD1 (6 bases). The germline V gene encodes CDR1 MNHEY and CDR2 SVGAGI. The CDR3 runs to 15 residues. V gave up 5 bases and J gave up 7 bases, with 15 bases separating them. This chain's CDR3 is CASSLTGNWNSPLHF. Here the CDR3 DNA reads TGTGCCAGCAGTCTCACAGGGAATTGGAATTCACCCCTCCACTTT.

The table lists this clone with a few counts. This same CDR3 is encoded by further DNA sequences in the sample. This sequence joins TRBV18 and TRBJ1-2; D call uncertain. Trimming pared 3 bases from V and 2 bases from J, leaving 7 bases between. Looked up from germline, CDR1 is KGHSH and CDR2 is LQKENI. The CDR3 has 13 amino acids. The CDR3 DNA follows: TGTGCCAGCTCACCGGACGGAAACTATGGCTACACCTTC. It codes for CASSPDGNYGYTF.

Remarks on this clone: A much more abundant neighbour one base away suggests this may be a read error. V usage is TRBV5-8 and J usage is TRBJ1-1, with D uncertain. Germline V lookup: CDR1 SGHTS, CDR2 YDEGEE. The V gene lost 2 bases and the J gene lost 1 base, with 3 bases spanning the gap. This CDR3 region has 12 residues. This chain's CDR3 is CASSFGNTEAFF. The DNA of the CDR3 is TGTGCCAGCAGCTTCGGGAACACTGAAGCTTTCTTT.

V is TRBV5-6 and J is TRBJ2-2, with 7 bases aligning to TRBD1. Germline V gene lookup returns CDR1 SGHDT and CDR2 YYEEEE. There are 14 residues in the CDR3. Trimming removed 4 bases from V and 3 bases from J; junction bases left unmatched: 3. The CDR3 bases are TGTGCCAGCAGCCTGGGACAGTACACCGGGGAGCTGTTTTTT. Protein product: CASSLGQYTGELFF.

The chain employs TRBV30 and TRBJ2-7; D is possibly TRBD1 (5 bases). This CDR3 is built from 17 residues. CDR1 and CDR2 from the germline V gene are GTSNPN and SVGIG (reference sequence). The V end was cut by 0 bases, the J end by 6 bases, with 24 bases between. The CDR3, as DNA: TGTGCCTGGAGTGTAAACAGGTTCCCCTCCTGGTTATCCGAGCAGTACTTC. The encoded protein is CAWSVNRFPSWLSEQYF.

In nucleotides, the CDR3 is TGTGCCAGTAGTATTTGGGGGAGTGGGATGAACACTGAAGCTTTCTTT. Translated, it gives CASSIWGSGMNTEAFF. This chain uses TRBV19 with TRBJ1-1; perhaps TRBD1 as D (5 bases). The CDR3 is made up of 16 amino acids. CDR1 LNHDA and CDR2 SQIVND come from the germline V gene (reference sequence). V was clipped by 3 bases and J by 0 bases, with 14 bases between them. Full variable domain (remainder filled in from reference TRBV19 and TRBJ1-1): DGGITQSPKYLFRKEGQNVTLSCEQNLNHDAMYWYRQDPGQGLRLIYYSQIVNDFQKGDIAEGYSVSREKKESFPLTVTSAQKNPTAFYLCASSIWGSGMNTEAFFGQGTRLTVV.

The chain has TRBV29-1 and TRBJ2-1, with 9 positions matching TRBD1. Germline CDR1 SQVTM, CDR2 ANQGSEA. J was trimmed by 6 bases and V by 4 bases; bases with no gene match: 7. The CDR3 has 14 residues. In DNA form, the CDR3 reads TGCAGCGTTGGGACAGGGGACGTAGGCAATGAGCAGTTCTTC. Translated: CSVGTGDVGNEQFF.

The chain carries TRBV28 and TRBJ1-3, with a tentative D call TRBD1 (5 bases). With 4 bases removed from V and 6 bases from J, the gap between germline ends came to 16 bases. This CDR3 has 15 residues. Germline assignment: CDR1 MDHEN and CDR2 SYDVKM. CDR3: CASSSKKQGKNTIYF. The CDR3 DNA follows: TGTGCCAGCAGTTCAAAGAAGCAGGGTAAAAACACCATATATTTT. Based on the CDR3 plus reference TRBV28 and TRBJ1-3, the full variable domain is DVKVTQSSRYLVKRTGEKVFLECVQDMDHENMFWYRQDPGLGLRLIYFSYDVKMKEKGDIPEGYSVSREKKERFSLILESASTNQTSMYLCASSSKKQGKNTIYFGEGSWLTVV.

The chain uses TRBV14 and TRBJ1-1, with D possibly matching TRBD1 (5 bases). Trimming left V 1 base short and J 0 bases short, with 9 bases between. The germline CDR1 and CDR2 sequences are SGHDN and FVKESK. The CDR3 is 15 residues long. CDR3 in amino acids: CASSQAGTLNTEAFF. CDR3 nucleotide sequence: TGTGCCAGCAGCCAAGCCGGGACTTTGAACACTGAAGCTTTCTTT.

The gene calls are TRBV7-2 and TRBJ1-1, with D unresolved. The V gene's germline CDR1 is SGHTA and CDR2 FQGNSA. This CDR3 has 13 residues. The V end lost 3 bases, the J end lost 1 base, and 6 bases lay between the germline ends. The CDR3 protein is CASSLMQNTEAFF. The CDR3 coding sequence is TGTGCCAGCAGCTTGATGCAGAACACTGAAGCTTTCTTT.

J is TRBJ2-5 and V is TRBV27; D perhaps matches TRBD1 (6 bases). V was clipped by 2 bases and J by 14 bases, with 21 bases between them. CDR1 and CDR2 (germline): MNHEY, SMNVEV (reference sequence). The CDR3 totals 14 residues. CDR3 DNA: TGTGCCAGCAGTTTACACGATCCGAGCACAGGGCATTACTTC. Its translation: CASSLHDPSTGHYF.

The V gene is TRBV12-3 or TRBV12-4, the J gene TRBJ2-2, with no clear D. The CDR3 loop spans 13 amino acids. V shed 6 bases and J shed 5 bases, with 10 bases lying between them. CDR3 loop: CASSRTETGELFF. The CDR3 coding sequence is TGTGCCAGCAGCCGAACAGAGACCGGGGAGCTGTTTTTT.